The 10 T cell receptor beta chains presented below share a single source sample, sequenced in a study of T cell changes during pregnancy in multiple sclerosis (dated by TCRdb to about 2019). Libraries were built with the immunoSEQ multiplex PCR assay. This is the immuneACCESS table as TCRdb keeps it, with only in-frame sequences that have V and J called. A part of the clones is gone; compared with another copy, unresolved V genes explain less than half, and the rest is unexplained. This sample is represented by around 60,000 clones; 88% of them were singletons. The ten largest clones add up to around 1.6% of the sample. The sample consisted of peripheral blood, taken in the first trimester of pregnancy. These receptors all come from a female donor with multiple sclerosis, enrolled in a pregnancy study.

The J gene is TRBJ1-2, the V gene TRBV5-1, with 8 bases fitting TRBD1. Losses at the gene ends were 4 bases for V and 5 bases for J; bases not matched to a gene: 4. This CDR3 has 13 residues. Germline V gene data show CDR1 as SGHRS and CDR2 as YFSETQ. In nucleotides, the CDR3 is TGCGCCAGCAGCCAGACAGGGGAGTATGGCTACACCTTC. Translating gives CASSQTGEYGYTF. Based on the CDR3 plus reference TRBV5-1 and TRBJ1-2, the full variable domain is KAGVTQTPRYLIKTRGQQVTLSCSPISGHRSVSWYQQTPGQGLQFLFEYFSETQRNKGNFPGRFSGRQFSNSRSEMNVSTLELGDSALYLCASSQTGEYGYTFGSGTRLTVV.

V is TRBV4-1 and J is TRBJ2-7; 12 bases agree with TRBD2. Losses at the gene ends were 2 bases for V and 5 bases for J; bases not matched to a gene: 4. This CDR3 is built from 15 residues. Germline V gene lookup returns CDR1 MGHRA and CDR2 YSYEKL. The CDR3 coding sequence is TGCGCCAGCAGCCAAATATGGACTAGCGGGGACGAGCAGTACTTC. Translated: CASSQIWTSGDEQYF.

The chain joins TRBV5-3 to TRBJ1-5, with D possibly TRBD1 on 5 matching bases. TRBV5-3 counts as an open reading frame of uncertain function. V lost 0 bases, J lost 0 bases, and 16 bases lay in between. The CDR3 covers 18 residues. The DNA for the CDR3 is TGTGCCAGAAGCTTGGTAGCAGGGAGGGAGAATAGCAATCAGCCCCAGCATTTT. Its translation is CARSLVAGRENSNQPQHF.

V is TRBV15 and J is TRBJ1-5; perhaps TRBD1 as D (5 bases). The germline CDR1 and CDR2 sequences are LNHNV and YYDKDF (reference sequence). The CDR3 runs 14 residues. The V and J ends lost 1 base and 6 bases respectively, with 10 bases between them. The chain's CDR3 is CATSRVGVGQPQHF. As DNA, the CDR3 is TGTGCCACCAGCAGAGTAGGGGTCGGTCAGCCCCAGCATTTT.

The chain joins TRBV10-3 to TRBJ2-5; TRBD2 agrees at 8 bases. CDR3 length equals 16 residues. The V gene's germline CDR1 is ENHRY and CDR2 SYGVKD. The trim removed 5 bases at V and 5 bases at J, leaving 13 bases unmatched. CDR3 amino acids: CAISTSGSGKMETQYF. CDR3 sequence (DNA): TGTGCCATCAGTACGAGCGGGAGCGGGAAGATGGAGACCCAGTACTTC.

V usage is TRBV5-6 and J usage is TRBJ1-2; 9 bases line up with TRBD1. Germline assignment: CDR1 SGHDT and CDR2 YYEEEE. Trimming at V came to 3 bases and at J to 5 bases, leaving 8 bases not matched to a gene. The CDR3 covers 15 residues. This CDR3 is CASSWGGQGLYGYTF. The CDR3, as DNA: TGTGCCAGCAGCTGGGGGGGACAGGGCTTATATGGCTACACCTTC.

In its sample, this clone was seen once. The CDR3 reads CASSTPDRGNQETQYF. In DNA, the CDR3 is TGTGCCAGCAGCACCCCGGACAGGGGCAATCAAGAGACCCAGTACTTC. J is TRBJ2-5 and V is TRBV2; TRBD1 matches 9 bases. Germline lookup yields CDR1 SNHLY and CDR2 FYNNEI. The CDR3 totals 16 residues. V was pared by 6 bases and J by 2 bases, with 10 bases of the junction left unmatched.

This chain uses TRBV7-2 with TRBJ1-2; TRBD1 agrees at 8 bases. This CDR3 contains 14 residues. Germline V gives CDR1 SGHTA, CDR2 FQGNSA. V shed 1 base and J 6 bases; nucleotides not matched to a gene: 4. The CDR3 DNA sequence: TGTGCCAGCAGCTTAGTGGGGACAGGTCATGGCTACACCTTC. Residues: CASSLVGTGHGYTF.

The gene calls are TRBV15 and TRBJ1-2, with a weak D call TRBD1 (6 bases). V lost 5 bases to trimming and J lost 3 bases, with 16 bases between them. The length of the CDR3 is 15 residues. Germline V gene data show CDR1 as LNHNV and CDR2 as YYDKDF (reference sequence). CDR3 loop: CATSLTGSRHYGYTF. CDR3 bases: TGTGCCACCAGCCTCACAGGGAGTCGACACTATGGCTACACCTTC.

The gene calls are TRBV9 and TRBJ2-5; 7 nucleotides agree with TRBD2. Germline CDR1 is SGDLS and CDR2 is YYNGEE. V lost 6 bases and J lost 1; bases outside the gene matches: 9. The CDR3 is 15 amino acids. The CDR3 loop is CASTPGGGFQETQYF. CDR3 sequence (DNA): TGTGCCAGCACCCCCGGCGGGGGTTTCCAAGAGACCCAGTACTTC.